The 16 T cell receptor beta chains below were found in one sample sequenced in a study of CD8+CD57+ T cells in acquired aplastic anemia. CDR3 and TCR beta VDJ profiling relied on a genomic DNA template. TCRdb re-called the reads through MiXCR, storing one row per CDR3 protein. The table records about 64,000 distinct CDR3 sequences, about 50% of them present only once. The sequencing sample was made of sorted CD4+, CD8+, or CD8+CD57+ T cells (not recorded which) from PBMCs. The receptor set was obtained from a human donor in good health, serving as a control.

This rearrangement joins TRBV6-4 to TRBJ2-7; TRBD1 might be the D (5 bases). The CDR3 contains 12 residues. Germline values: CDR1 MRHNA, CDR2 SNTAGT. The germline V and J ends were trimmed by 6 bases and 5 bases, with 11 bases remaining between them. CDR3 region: CASRGLRNEQYF. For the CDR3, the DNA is TGTGCCAGCAGGGGGCTGAGGAACGAGCAGTACTTC.

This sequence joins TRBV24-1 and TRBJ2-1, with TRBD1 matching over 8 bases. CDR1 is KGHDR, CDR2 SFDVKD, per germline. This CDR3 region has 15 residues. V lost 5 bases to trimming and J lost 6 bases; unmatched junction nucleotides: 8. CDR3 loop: CATSGPDRVINEQFF. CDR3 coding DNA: TGTGCCACCAGTGGCCCGGACAGGGTCATCAATGAGCAGTTCTTC.

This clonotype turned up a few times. CDR3 coding DNA: TGCAGTGCTCTCAGACAGGGTCACGAGCAGTACTTC. This encodes CSALRQGHEQYF. This chain uses TRBV20-1 with TRBJ2-7; 7 nucleotides align to TRBD1. In germline, CDR1 is DFQATT, CDR2 SNEGSKA (reference sequence). The J segment lost 5 bases and the V segment lost 5 bases, leaving 6 bases of the junction unmatched. There are 12 residues in the CDR3.

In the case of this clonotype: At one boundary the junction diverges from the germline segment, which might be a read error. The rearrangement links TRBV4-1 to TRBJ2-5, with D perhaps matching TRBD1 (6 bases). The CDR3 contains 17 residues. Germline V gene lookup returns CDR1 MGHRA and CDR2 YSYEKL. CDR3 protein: CTSSPTPQGGSGETQYF. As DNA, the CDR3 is TGCACCAGCAGCCCCACCCCACAGGGTGGCTCGGGGGAGACCCAGTACTTC.

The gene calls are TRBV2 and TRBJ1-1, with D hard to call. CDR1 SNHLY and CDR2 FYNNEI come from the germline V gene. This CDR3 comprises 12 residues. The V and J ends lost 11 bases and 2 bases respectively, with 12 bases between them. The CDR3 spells CAQEGSNTEAFF. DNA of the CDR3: TGTGCCCAGGAGGGCTCTAACACTGAAGCTTTCTTT.

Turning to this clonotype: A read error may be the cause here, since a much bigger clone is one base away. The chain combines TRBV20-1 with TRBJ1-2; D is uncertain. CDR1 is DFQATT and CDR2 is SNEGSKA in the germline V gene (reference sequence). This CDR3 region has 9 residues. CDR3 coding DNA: TGCAGTGCTAACTATGGCTACGCCTTC. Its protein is CSANYGYAF.

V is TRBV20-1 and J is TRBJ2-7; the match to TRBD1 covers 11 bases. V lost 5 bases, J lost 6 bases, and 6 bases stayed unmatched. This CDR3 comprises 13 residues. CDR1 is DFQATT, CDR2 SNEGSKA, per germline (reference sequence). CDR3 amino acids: CSASPGTGGEQYF. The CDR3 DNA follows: TGCAGTGCTTCACCCGGGACAGGGGGCGAGCAGTACTTC.

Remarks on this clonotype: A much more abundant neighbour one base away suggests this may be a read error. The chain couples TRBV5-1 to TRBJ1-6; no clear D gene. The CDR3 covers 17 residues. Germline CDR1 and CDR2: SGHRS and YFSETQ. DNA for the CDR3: TGCGCCAGCAGCGCCACATGGGGTTCGAGCGGTAATTCATCCCTCCACTTT. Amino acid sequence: CASSATWGSSGNSSLHF.

The CDR3: CATSKGQGLNTEAFF. The CDR3 nucleotides read TGTGCCACCAGCAAAGGACAGGGTTTGAACACTGAAGCTTTCTTT. The V gene is TRBV15, the J gene TRBJ1-1, with 8 bases identical to TRBD1. Germline V lookup: CDR1 LNHNV, CDR2 YYDKDF (reference sequence). This CDR3 is built from 15 residues. Trimming removed 4 bases from V and 0 bases from J; junction bases left unmatched: 4.

The CDR3 DNA sequence: TGTGCCAGCAGCGACGGAGACAGAAGATCGCAAGCTTTCTTT. This encodes CASSDGDRRSQAFF. J is TRBJ1-1 and V is TRBV5-4, with a possible D match to TRBD1 (5 bases). V was shortened by 4 bases and J by 9 bases, with 19 bases between the two germline ends. This CDR3 has 14 amino acids. Germline V gene sequence: CDR1 SGHNT, CDR2 YYREEE (reference sequence).

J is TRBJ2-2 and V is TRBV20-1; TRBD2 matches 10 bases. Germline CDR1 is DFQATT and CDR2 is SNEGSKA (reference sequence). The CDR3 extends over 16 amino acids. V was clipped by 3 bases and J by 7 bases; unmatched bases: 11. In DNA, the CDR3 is TGCAGTGCTAGCCCTGGGAGCGGGAGGGGGGACGGGGAGCTGTTTTTT. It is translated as CSASPGSGRGDGELFF.

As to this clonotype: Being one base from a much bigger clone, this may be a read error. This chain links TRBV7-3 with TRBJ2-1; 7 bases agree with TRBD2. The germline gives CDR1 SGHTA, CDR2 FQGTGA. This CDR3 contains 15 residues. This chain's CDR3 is CASSLLSGSYNEQLF. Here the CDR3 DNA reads TGTGCCAGCAGCTTGCTTAGCGGGTCTTACAATGAGCAGCTCTTC. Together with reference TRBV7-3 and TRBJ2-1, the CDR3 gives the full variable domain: GAGVSQTPSNKVTEKGKYVELRCDPISGHTALYWYRQSLGQGPEFLIYFQGTGAADDSGLPNDRFFAVRPEGSVSTLKIQRTERGDSAVYLCASSLLSGSYNEQLFGPGTRLTVL.

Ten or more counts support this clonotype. Written as DNA, the CDR3 is TGTGCCAGCAGCCAAGATTCAAGGAGGACCGGGGAGCTGTTTTTT. Amino acids: CASSQDSRRTGELFF. V gene TRBV3-1 combines with J gene TRBJ2-2, with D possibly matching TRBD2 (5 bases). This CDR3 has 15 residues. Germline loops: CDR1 LGHDT, CDR2 YNNKEL (reference sequence). V gave up 0 bases and J gave up 5 bases, with 10 bases separating them.

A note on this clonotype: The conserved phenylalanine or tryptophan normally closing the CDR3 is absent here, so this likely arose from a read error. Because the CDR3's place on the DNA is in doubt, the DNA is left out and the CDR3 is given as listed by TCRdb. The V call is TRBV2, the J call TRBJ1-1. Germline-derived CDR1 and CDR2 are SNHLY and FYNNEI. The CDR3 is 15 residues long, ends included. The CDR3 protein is CASSWRGMNTEAFCL.

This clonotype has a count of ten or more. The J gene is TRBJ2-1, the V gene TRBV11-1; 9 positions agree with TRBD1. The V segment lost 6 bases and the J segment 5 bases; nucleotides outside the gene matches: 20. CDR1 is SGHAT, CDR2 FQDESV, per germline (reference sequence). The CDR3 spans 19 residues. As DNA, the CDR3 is TGTGCCAGCAGTTCCAGACTAAAGGGGTTACAGGGGGCGCACAATGAGCAGTTCTTC. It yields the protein CASSSRLKGLQGAHNEQFF.

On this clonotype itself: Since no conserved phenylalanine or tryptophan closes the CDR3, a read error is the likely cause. CDR3 amino acids: CASSRDREETQYL. The CDR3 nucleotides are TGTGCCAGCAGTCGGGACAGGGAAGAGACCCAGTACCTC. The chain couples TRBV2 to TRBJ2-5; 9 nucleotides match TRBD1. CDR1 is SNHLY and CDR2 is FYNNEI in the germline V gene. The CDR3 loop spans 13 amino acids. V trimming: 5 bases; J trimming: 3 bases; junction bases outside the gene matches: 1.